These 14 T cell receptor beta chains originate from one sample sequenced in a study of cytomegalovirus exposure and HLA in healthy donors. A multiplex PCR was run with 60 Vbeta primers and 13 Jbeta primers. TCRdb keeps only in-frame clones here, not all; method: immunoSEQ multiplex PCR. The data show around 200,000 clones, with about 80% seen just once and approximately 1.8% held by the top ten. The specimen was PBMCs. Receptors originate from a male donor in good health and CMV-seronegative.

V is TRBV28 and J is TRBJ2-7, with D perhaps TRBD1 (5 bases). Trimming pared 3 bases from V and 3 bases from J, leaving 18 bases between. The CDR3 sequence is 16 residues long. The germline CDR1 and CDR2 sequences are MDHEN and SYDVKM. The CDR3 loop is CASSFNPGAGYYEQYF. The CDR3 coding sequence is TGTGCCAGCAGTTTTAACCCTGGGGCAGGGTACTACGAGCAGTACTTC. Full variable domain (missing parts from reference TRBV28 and TRBJ2-7): DVKVTQSSRYLVKRTGEKVFLECVQDMDHENMFWYRQDPGLGLRLIYFSYDVKMKEKGDIPEGYSVSREKKERFSLILESASTNQTSMYLCASSFNPGAGYYEQYFGPGTRLTVT.

The genes are TRBV11-2 and TRBJ2-2; D ambiguous. Per the germline V gene, CDR1 is SGHAT and CDR2 is FQNNGV. CDR3 length: 16 amino acids. V lost 1 base and J 0 bases, leaving 9 bases between the germline ends. The CDR3 sequence is CASSLAGASNTGELFF. The CDR3 DNA reads as TGTGCCAGCAGCTTAGCCGGAGCTTCGAACACCGGGGAGCTGTTTTTT.

The V and J genes are TRBV27 and TRBJ2-1; TRBD1 matches at 10 bases. The V gene end was trimmed by 2 bases and the J gene end by 8 bases; junction bases not matched to a gene: 0. The V gene's germline CDR1 is MNHEY and CDR2 SMNVEV (reference sequence). This CDR3 is built from 13 residues. The CDR3 spells CASSLGTGDEQFF. As DNA, the CDR3 is TGTGCCAGCAGTTTAGGGACAGGGGATGAGCAGTTCTTC.

In this sample, this clone turned up a few times. The genes are TRBV30 and TRBJ2-7; tentatively, D is TRBD1 (6 bases). The germline gives CDR1 GTSNPN, CDR2 SVGIG (reference sequence). Trimming took off 3 bases at V and 3 bases at J, with 15 bases between the two ends. This CDR3 contains 14 residues. DNA for the CDR3: TGTGCCTGGAGCCTTACAGGGTGGGGCTACGAGCAGTACTTC. It specifies CAWSLTGWGYEQYF. Full variable domain (outside the CDR3, taken from reference TRBV30 and TRBJ2-7): SQTIHQWPATLVQPVGSPLSLECTVEGTSNPNLYWYRQAAGRGLQLLFYSVGIGQISSEVPQNLSASRPQDRQFILSSKKLLLSDSGFYLCAWSLTGWGYEQYFGPGTRLTVT.

The J gene is TRBJ1-2, the V gene TRBV4-1; 8 bases agree with TRBD1. Germline V CDR1 and CDR2: MGHRA, YSYEKL. V dropped 4 bases and J dropped 2; count of bases not matched to a gene: 9. The length of the CDR3 is 16 residues. The CDR3 spells CASSPTGTGVNYGYTF. The CDR3 coding sequence is TGCGCCAGCAGCCCGACCGGGACAGGAGTCAACTATGGCTACACCTTC.

V gene TRBV7-2 combines with J gene TRBJ2-7; 7 positions agree with TRBD2. CDR1 and CDR2 (germline): SGHTA, FQGNSA. The CDR3 sequence is 14 residues long. Germline trimming cut 1 base from V and 9 bases from J; bases unmatched to any gene: 9. CDR3 region: CASSLDRHTGGQYF. DNA of the CDR3: TGTGCCAGCAGCTTAGACAGACACACGGGGGGGCAGTACTTC.

CDR3 nucleotides: TGTGCCAGCAGCTTAGACAGGGGGGGGACCGGGGAGCTGTTTTTT. Its protein is CASSLDRGGTGELFF. The rearrangement links TRBV7-2 to TRBJ2-2; perhaps TRBD1 as D (8 bases). CDR3 length: 15 residues. From germline, CDR1 is SGHTA and CDR2 FQGNSA. Trimming shortened V by 1 base and J by 5 bases, and 11 bases separated the two germline ends.

The table lists this clone with a few counts. This sequence joins TRBV4-3 and TRBJ2-7, with 8 bases matching TRBD2. The CDR3 runs to 15 residues. The V and J ends lost 0 bases and 0 bases, in that order; junction bases with no gene match: 1. Germline loops: CDR1 LGHNA, CDR2 YSLEER. CDR3 sequence reads: CASSQETSVSYEQYF. The CDR3 nucleotides read TGCGCCAGCAGCCAAGAGACTAGCGTCTCCTACGAGCAGTACTTC.

V and J are TRBV19 and TRBJ1-1; TRBD1 might be the D (5 bases). This CDR3 has 16 amino acids. Germline CDR1 and CDR2: LNHDA and SQIVND (reference sequence). V lost 7 bases and J lost 8, with 26 bases in between. CDR3 in amino acids: CASTPYWGEGGPEAFF. The CDR3, as DNA: TGTGCCAGTACCCCTTATTGGGGGGAGGGAGGCCCCGAAGCTTTCTTT.

The rearrangement joins TRBV7-9 to TRBJ1-2; 9 bases are shared with TRBD1. From germline, CDR1 is SEHNR and CDR2 FQNEAQ (reference sequence). Unmatched junction bases numbered 8, after V lost 6 bases and J lost 6 bases. CDR3 length equals 14 residues. CDR3: CASRGTGIDHGYTF. In DNA, the CDR3 is TGTGCCAGCAGGGGGACAGGGATAGATCATGGCTACACCTTC.

In nucleotides, the CDR3 is TGTGCCAGCAGCTCAGATACCGGGGAGCTGTTTTTT. Its translation is CASSSDTGELFF. The V call is TRBV7-3, the J call TRBJ2-2; no clear D gene. Germline CDR1 SGHTA, CDR2 FQGTGA. V lost 4 bases and J 5 bases, leaving 5 bases between the germline ends. The CDR3 loop spans 12 amino acids.

The table lists this clone with a count of one. V is TRBV27 and J is TRBJ1-6, with D possibly matching TRBD1 (6 bases). The germline V and J ends were trimmed by 5 bases and 0 bases, with 14 bases remaining between them. Germline V gene data show CDR1 as MNHEY and CDR2 as SMNVEV (reference sequence). The CDR3 is 17 amino acids. The CDR3 DNA sequence: TGTGCCAGCAGTACCTATGGGGGGGCCTCCTATAATTCACCCCTCCACTTT. Amino acids: CASSTYGGASYNSPLHF.

The rearrangement uses TRBV7-2 and TRBJ2-2, with D perhaps matching TRBD2 (6 bases). V gave up 3 bases and J gave up 1 base, with 15 bases separating them. Germline V gene sequence: CDR1 SGHTA, CDR2 FQGNSA. CDR3 length equals 17 residues. The CDR3 bases are TGTGCCAGCAGCTTGACGGGAACCGGGAGGAACACCGGGGAGCTGTTTTTT. It translates to CASSLTGTGRNTGELFF.

The V and J genes are TRBV7-6 and TRBJ2-5; 7 nucleotides match TRBD1. V lost 5 bases to trimming and J lost 1 base; unmatched junction nucleotides: 7. The CDR3 contains 15 residues. From germline, CDR1 is SGHVS and CDR2 FNYEAQ. The chain's CDR3 is CASSLRQGTQETQYF. CDR3 DNA: TGTGCCAGCAGCCTCCGACAGGGCACCCAAGAGACCCAGTACTTC.